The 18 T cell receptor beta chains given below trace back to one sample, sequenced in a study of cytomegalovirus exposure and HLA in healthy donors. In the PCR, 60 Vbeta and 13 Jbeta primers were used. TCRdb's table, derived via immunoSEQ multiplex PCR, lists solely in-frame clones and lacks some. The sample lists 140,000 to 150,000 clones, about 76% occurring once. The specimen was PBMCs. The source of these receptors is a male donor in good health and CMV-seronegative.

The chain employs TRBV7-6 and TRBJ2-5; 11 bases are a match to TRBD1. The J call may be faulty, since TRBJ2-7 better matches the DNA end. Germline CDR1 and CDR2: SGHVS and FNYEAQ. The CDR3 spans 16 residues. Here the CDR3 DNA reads TGTGCCAGCAGCTCCACAATCGGGACAGGGGGCTACGAGCAGTACTTC. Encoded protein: CASSSTIGTGGYEQYF.

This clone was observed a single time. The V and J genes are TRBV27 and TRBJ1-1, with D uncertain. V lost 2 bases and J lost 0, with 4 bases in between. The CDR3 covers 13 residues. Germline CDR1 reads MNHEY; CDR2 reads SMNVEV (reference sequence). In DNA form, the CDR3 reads TGTGCCAGCAGTTTACTTTTGAACACTGAAGCTTTCTTT. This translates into CASSLLLNTEAFF.

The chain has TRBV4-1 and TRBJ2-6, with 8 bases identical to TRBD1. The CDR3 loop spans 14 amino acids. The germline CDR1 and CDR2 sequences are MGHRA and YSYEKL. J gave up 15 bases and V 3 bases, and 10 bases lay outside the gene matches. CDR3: CASSQADRVSGLTF. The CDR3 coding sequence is TGCGCCAGCAGCCAGGCGGACAGGGTCAGCGGCCTGACTTTC.

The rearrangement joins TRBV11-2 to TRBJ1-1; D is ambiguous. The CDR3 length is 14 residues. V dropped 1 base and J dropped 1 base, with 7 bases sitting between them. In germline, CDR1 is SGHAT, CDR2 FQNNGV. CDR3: CASSLGRRNTEAFF. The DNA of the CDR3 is TGTGCCAGCAGCTTAGGGAGGCGGAACACTGAAGCTTTCTTT.

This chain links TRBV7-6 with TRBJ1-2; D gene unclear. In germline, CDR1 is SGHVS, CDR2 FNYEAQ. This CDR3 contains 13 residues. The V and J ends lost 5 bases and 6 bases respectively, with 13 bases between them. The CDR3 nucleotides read TGTGCCAGCAGCCCCCTCGCGGTGGATGGCTACACCTTC. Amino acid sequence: CASSPLAVDGYTF.

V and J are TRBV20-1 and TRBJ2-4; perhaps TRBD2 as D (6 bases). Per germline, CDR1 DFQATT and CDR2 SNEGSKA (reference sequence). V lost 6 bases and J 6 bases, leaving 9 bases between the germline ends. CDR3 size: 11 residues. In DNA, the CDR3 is TGCAGTGCAGGGGACTTAAACATTCAGTACTTC. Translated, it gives CSAGDLNIQYF.

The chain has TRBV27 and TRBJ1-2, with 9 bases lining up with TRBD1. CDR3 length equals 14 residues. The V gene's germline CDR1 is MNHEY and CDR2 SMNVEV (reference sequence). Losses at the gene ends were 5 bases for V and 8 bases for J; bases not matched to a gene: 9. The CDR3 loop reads CASSIAGTGFGYTF. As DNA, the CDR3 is TGTGCCAGCAGTATTGCCGGGACAGGGTTCGGCTACACCTTC.

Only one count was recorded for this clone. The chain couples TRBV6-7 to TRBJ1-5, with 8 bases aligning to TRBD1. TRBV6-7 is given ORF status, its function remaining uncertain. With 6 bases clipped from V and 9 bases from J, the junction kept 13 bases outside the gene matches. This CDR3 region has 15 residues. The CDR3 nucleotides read TGTGCCAGCAGGCCCTCCTACAGGGGGGCGCCGCCCCAGCATTTT. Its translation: CASRPSYRGAPPQHF.

In DNA form, the CDR3 reads TGTGCCAGCAGCTTAGCGCCGGGAAATACGCAGTATTTT. Translated, it gives CASSLAPGNTQYF. The chain uses TRBV7-9 and TRBJ2-3, with D tentatively TRBD2 (5 bases). This CDR3 spans 13 amino acids. CDR1 is SEHNR, CDR2 FQNEAQ, per germline (reference sequence). V was clipped by 0 bases and J by 7 bases, with 8 bases between them.

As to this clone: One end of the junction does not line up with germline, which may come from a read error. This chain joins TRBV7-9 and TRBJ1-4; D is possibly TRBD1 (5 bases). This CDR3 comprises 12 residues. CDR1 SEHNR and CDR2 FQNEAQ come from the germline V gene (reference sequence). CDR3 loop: CSSSPRDEKLFF. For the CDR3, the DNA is TGTTCCAGCAGCCCCAGGGATGAAAAACTGTTTTTT. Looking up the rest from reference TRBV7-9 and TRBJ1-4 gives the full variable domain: DTGVSQNPRHKITKRGQNVTFRCDPISEHNRLYWYRQTLGQGPEFLTYFQNEAQLEKSRLLSDRFSAERPKGSFSTLEIQRTEQGDSAMYLCSSSPRDEKLFFGSGTQLSVL.

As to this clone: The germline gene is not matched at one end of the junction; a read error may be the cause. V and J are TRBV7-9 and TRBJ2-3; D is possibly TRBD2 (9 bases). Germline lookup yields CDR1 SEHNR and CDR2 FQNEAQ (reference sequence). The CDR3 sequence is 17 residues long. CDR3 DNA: TGTTCCAGCAGGGGGCTAGCGGGGCGAACTAGCACAGATACGCAGTATTTT. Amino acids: CSSRGLAGRTSTDTQYF.

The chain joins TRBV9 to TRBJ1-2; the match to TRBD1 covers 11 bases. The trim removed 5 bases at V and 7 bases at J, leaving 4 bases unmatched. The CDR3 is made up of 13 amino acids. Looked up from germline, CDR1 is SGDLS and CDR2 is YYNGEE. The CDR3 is CASSGDRGTGYTF. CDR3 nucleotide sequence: TGTGCCAGCAGTGGGGACAGGGGGACTGGCTACACCTTC.

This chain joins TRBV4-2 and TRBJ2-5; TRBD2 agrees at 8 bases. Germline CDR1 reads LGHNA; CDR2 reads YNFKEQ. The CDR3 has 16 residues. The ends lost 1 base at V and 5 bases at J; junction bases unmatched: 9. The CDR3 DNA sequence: TGTGCCAGCAGCCAAGGGGACGGGAGGGCTTTTGAGACCCAGTACTTC. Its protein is CASSQGDGRAFETQYF.

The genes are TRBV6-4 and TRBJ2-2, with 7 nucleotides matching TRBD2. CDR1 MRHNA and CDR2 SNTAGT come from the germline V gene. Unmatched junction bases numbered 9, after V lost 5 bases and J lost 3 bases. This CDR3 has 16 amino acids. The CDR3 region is CASSTTAGEDTGELFF. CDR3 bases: TGTGCCAGCAGTACCACCGCGGGGGAGGACACCGGGGAGCTGTTTTTT.

The CDR3, as DNA: TGTGCCAGCAGTTCCCGGGACACGTATTACAATGAGCAGTTCTTC. Its protein is CASSSRDTYYNEQFF. This rearrangement joins TRBV6-5 to TRBJ2-1; D may be TRBD1 (6 bases). In germline, CDR1 is MNHEY, CDR2 SVGAGI. CDR3 length: 15 amino acids. V lost 4 bases to trimming and J lost 4 bases, with 14 bases between them.

CDR3 nucleotides: TGCAGTGCTACTAACTTGAATGAGCAGTTCTTC. Translating gives CSATNLNEQFF. The genes are TRBV20-1 and TRBJ2-1; no definite D call. The CDR3 length is 11 residues. V gave up 4 bases and J gave up 7 bases, with 8 bases separating them. Germline CDR1 reads DFQATT; CDR2 reads SNEGSKA (reference sequence).

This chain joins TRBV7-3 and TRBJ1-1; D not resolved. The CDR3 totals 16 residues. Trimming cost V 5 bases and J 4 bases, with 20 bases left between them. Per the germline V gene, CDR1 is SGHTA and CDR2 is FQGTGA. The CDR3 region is CASSQSFIGSGTEAFF. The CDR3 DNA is TGTGCCAGCAGCCAATCCTTCATCGGCAGCGGCACTGAAGCTTTCTTT.

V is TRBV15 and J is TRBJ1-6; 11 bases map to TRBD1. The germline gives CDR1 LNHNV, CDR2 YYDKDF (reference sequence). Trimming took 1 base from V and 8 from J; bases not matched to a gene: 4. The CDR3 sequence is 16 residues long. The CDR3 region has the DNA TGTGCCACCAGCAGAGGGACAGGGGGCGAAGATTCACCCCTCCACTTT. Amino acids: CATSRGTGGEDSPLHF.